This T cell receptor beta chain was retrieved from a study of brain T cells in children with intractable seizures. The assay was immunoSEQ multiplex PCR, and TCRdb's table has in-frame clones only and misses some. The top ten clones hold roughly a quarter of a sample with around 80,000 clones, around nine tenths of them seen once. The germline V gene has CDR1 MDHEN and CDR2 SYDVKM. The V end was cut by 5 bases, the J end by 9 bases, with 11 bases between. CDR3 length: 13 residues. This clone has just a few counts. This chain uses TRBV28 with TRBJ1-6, with a weak D call TRBD1 (6 bases). The receptor comes from a girl aged 2 to 10 with Rasmussen encephalitis and intractable seizures. The source was peripheral blood, collected at surgery. DNA of the CDR3: TGTGCCAGCAGTACGCCGGGGGCTTCACCCCTCCACTTT. Its protein is CASSTPGASPLHF.